This TCR beta chain was recorded in a study of blood T cell repertoires in COVID-19. At the level of the study: The United States, Italy and Spain supplied acute and convalescent COVID-19 samples.

The J segment lost 5 bases and the V segment lost 6 bases, leaving 8 bases of the junction unmatched. CDR3 length: 14 amino acids. Germline V gives CDR1 SGHTA, CDR2 FQGNSA. Source study methods: Estimates of nucleated cell counts were drawn from the amplification of reference gene primers. The protocol was immunoSEQ multiplex PCR, while the TCRdb copy is restricted to in-frame clones and leaves out a portion. The V and J calls and clone size come from that table; D and trimming were worked out from the DNA. The sample includes 25,000 to 30,000 clones, 85% of them seen just once. The origin of this receptor is a human donor in a cohort sampled during active COVID-19. The sequenced material came from peripheral blood. V and J are TRBV7-2 and TRBJ2-5; TRBD2 aligns across 8 bases. The CDR3 sequence is CASRPGGGRETQYF. CDR3 in DNA: TGTGCCAGCAGACCCGGGGGGGGACGCGAGACCCAGTACTTC.